Listed here is a single T cell receptor beta chain. Its antigen is currently unknown. This entry comes from a study of shared clonotypes between healthy human individuals. Looking at the study overall: The people who gave samples were two women and a few men aged 18 to 49.

The study's findings and limits: Naive subsets generally exceeded memory subsets in estimated richness.

Germline values: CDR1 SGHNT, CDR2 YENEEA. The CDR3 extends over 16 amino acids. Trimming cost V 6 bases and J 4 bases; bases outside gene matches: 7. Per the original methods: ImmunoSEQ sequences covered only the junction and lacked quality scores; filtering therefore differed. Profiled with immunoSEQ multiplex PCR; TCRdb holds only in-frame clones, not every one. The V and J calls and clone size are taken from that table; D and trimming were inferred from the DNA. The sample gives roughly 300,000 clones, about 70% of which show up once; roughly a tenth is in the top ten. This receptor was taken from a man aged 25 to 45 in good health. Sequenced: memory CD4+ T cells sorted from blood. The subset denotes: CD45RA-negative fraction. The chain carries TRBV11-3 and TRBJ2-2; 11 nucleotides align to TRBD2. CDR3 sequence (DNA): TGTGCCAGCAGTCCAGGTCTAGCGGGAGGCACCGGGGAGCTGTTTTTT. This translates into CASSPGLAGGTGELFF.